Each of the 19 T cell receptor beta chains below was sequenced from the same sample in a study of blood T cell repertoires in COVID-19. Sequencing used immunoSEQ multiplex PCR; TCRdb keeps in-frame clones, though not all of them. The table has 430,000 or so clones, approximately 91% seen once. The sequenced material came from PBMCs or T cells enriched from blood (not recorded which). The receptor set was obtained from a woman aged 18-35 years who had been exposed to COVID-19.

The rearrangement uses TRBV19 and TRBJ2-3; TRBD2 matches at 10 bases. This CDR3 contains 17 residues. Looked up from germline, CDR1 is LNHDA and CDR2 is SQIVND (reference sequence). V was pared by 5 bases and J by 1 base, with 9 bases of the junction left unmatched. CDR3 sequence reads: CASSFSGGPRGTDTQYF. CDR3 DNA: TGTGCCAGTAGTTTTAGCGGGGGGCCTCGGGGCACAGATACGCAGTATTTT.

The chain recombines TRBV27 with TRBJ2-1; TRBD2 aligns across 7 bases. Germline CDR1 MNHEY, CDR2 SMNVEV (reference sequence). CDR3 length: 12 residues. The trim removed 6 bases at V and 10 bases at J, leaving 6 bases unmatched. This chain's CDR3 is CASRLSGREQFF. The CDR3 DNA is TGTGCCAGCAGACTTAGCGGGCGGGAGCAGTTCTTC.

The J gene is TRBJ1-2, the V gene TRBV7-2, with 8 bases matching TRBD1. This CDR3 region has 14 residues. The junction had 5 bases not matched to a gene; V was cut back by 4 bases and J by 4 bases. Germline V CDR1 and CDR2: SGHTA, FQGNSA. The DNA of the CDR3 is TGTGCCAGCAGCTCCACGACAGGGGTCTATGGCTACACCTTC. It is translated as CASSSTTGVYGYTF.

The gene calls are TRBV6-1 and TRBJ1-5; D gene uncertain. Between the trimmed V and J ends, which lost 2 bases and 6 bases, there was a span of 11 bases. CDR1 is MNHNS, CDR2 SASEGT, per germline. The CDR3 consists of 14 residues. This CDR3 is CASSESPGSQPQHF. The DNA for the CDR3 is TGTGCCAGCAGTGAATCTCCTGGGAGTCAGCCCCAGCATTTT.

The chain has TRBV10-1 and TRBJ2-7; TRBD1 might be the D (6 bases). Germline loops: CDR1 WNHNN, CDR2 SYGVQD (reference sequence). V lost 8 bases and J 5 bases, leaving 13 bases between the germline ends. The CDR3 has 12 amino acids. The CDR3 nucleotides read TGCGCCAGCTCCAAACAGGGTGACGAGCAGTACTTC. It is translated as CASSKQGDEQYF.

The CDR3 sequence: CASSPPGGRSGGAKQETQYF. DNA for the CDR3: TGTGCCAGCTCACCACCCGGGGGAAGGAGCGGGGGCGCGAAGCAAGAGACCCAGTACTTC. The rearrangement uses TRBV18 and TRBJ2-5, with 8 positions matching TRBD2. The V gene's germline CDR1 is KGHSH and CDR2 LQKENI. The V gene end was trimmed by 0 bases and the J gene end by 2 bases; junction bases not matched to a gene: 17. The CDR3 covers 20 residues.

This clone appeared a few times. The chain has TRBV4-1 and TRBJ1-1, with unresolved D. The germline gives CDR1 MGHRA, CDR2 YSYEKL. This CDR3 has 14 amino acids. Trimming shortened V by 1 base and J by 0 bases, and 6 bases separated the two germline ends. The DNA of the CDR3 is TGCGCCAGCAGCCAAGCCGGGGTGAACACTGAAGCTTTCTTT. The encoded protein is CASSQAGVNTEAFF.

The rearrangement joins TRBV7-2 to TRBJ2-3, with a weak D call TRBD2 (5 bases). The CDR3 runs 15 residues. V was cut by 6 bases and J by 0 bases, with 13 bases left in between. The V gene's germline CDR1 is SGHTA and CDR2 FQGNSA. The chain's CDR3 is CASRRRPGSTDTQYF. Here the CDR3 DNA reads TGTGCCAGCAGAAGACGACCGGGAAGCACAGATACGCAGTATTTT.

This chain links TRBV7-2 with TRBJ2-3, with TRBD1 matching 7 bases. V shed 7 bases, J shed 1 base, and the junction held 11 bases outside the gene matches. This CDR3 is built from 16 residues. Germline V CDR1 and CDR2: SGHTA, FQGNSA. The CDR3 protein is CASTPRAGGRTDTQYF. The CDR3, as DNA: TGTGCCAGCACCCCAAGGGCAGGGGGACGCACAGATACGCAGTATTTT.

The chain employs TRBV11-2 and TRBJ2-1; D may be TRBD2 (6 bases). CDR1 SGHAT and CDR2 FQNNGV come from the germline V gene. Trimming took 1 base from V and 10 from J, leaving 17 bases between them. The CDR3 runs to 15 residues. The CDR3 protein is CASSLAGGRGVEQFF. DNA for the CDR3: TGTGCCAGCAGCTTAGCCGGGGGACGCGGCGTAGAGCAGTTCTTC.

The chain is built from TRBV28 and TRBJ1-6, with 9 bases fitting TRBD1. Germline V gene lookup returns CDR1 MDHEN and CDR2 SYDVKM. This CDR3 comprises 14 residues. V was clipped by 6 bases and J by 10 bases; unmatched bases: 7. CDR3 protein: CASRTTGGRSPLHF. CDR3 nucleotide sequence: TGTGCCAGCAGAACGACAGGGGGTCGGTCACCCCTCCACTTT.

The chain couples TRBV6-5 to TRBJ2-4, with D tentatively TRBD1 (6 bases). Germline V gene sequence: CDR1 MNHEY, CDR2 SVGAGI. The CDR3 is 15 residues long. V was cut by 6 bases and J by 5 bases, with 17 bases left in between. The CDR3 protein is CASSRTGTNQNIQYF. CDR3 DNA sequence: TGTGCCAGCAGCCGTACCGGGACAAACCAAAACATTCAGTACTTC.

The V call is TRBV15, the J call TRBJ1-1; 8 positions agree with TRBD1. The ends lost 8 bases at V and 6 bases at J; junction bases unmatched: 5. This CDR3 contains 12 residues. Germline V gives CDR1 LNHNV, CDR2 YYDKDF (reference sequence). DNA of the CDR3: TGTGCCACCGGGCAGGGGGCGGCTGAAGCTTTCTTT. Its translation: CATGQGAAEAFF.

The chain is built from TRBV6-5 and TRBJ2-1, with 8 bases fitting TRBD1. This CDR3 contains 14 residues. Germline values: CDR1 MNHEY, CDR2 SVGAGI. The ends lost 2 bases at V and 5 bases at J; junction bases unmatched: 2. The CDR3 sequence is CASSYVDRDNEQFF. DNA for the CDR3: TGTGCCAGCAGTTACGTGGACAGGGACAATGAGCAGTTCTTC.

V usage is TRBV29-1 and J usage is TRBJ2-5, with 7 nucleotides matching TRBD1. Germline V CDR1 and CDR2: SQVTM, ANQGSEA. The V gene end was trimmed by 3 bases and the J gene end by 3 bases; junction bases not matched to a gene: 4. The CDR3 is made up of 13 amino acids. CDR3 DNA sequence: TGCAGCGTTGACGTGGACAGGAAAGAGACCCAGTACTTC. It specifies CSVDVDRKETQYF.

This clone was observed a single time. The CDR3 loop reads CASSSPGTTLRDEQFF. CDR3 nucleotide sequence: TGTGCCAGCAGTTCCCCCGGGACAACTCTAAGGGATGAGCAGTTCTTC. The gene calls are TRBV28 and TRBJ2-1, with D maybe TRBD1 (6 bases). V gave up 4 bases and J gave up 8 bases, with 21 bases separating them. This CDR3 spans 16 amino acids. Germline lookup yields CDR1 MDHEN and CDR2 SYDVKM.

This chain uses TRBV28 with TRBJ2-3; D call uncertain. The germline V and J ends were trimmed by 5 bases and 1 base, with 4 bases remaining between them. Germline CDR1 is MDHEN and CDR2 is SYDVKM. This CDR3 is built from 12 residues. CDR3 sequence: CASSVGTDTQYF. Here the CDR3 DNA reads TGTGCCAGCAGTGTCGGCACAGATACGCAGTATTTT.

This chain joins TRBV12-5 and TRBJ1-3; D is unresolved. The CDR3 is made up of 13 amino acids. Germline V lookup: CDR1 LGHNT, CDR2 FRNRAP. V dropped 6 bases and J dropped 0 bases, with 6 bases sitting between them. The CDR3 DNA reads as TGTGCTAGTGGACAGAGCTCTGGAAACACCATATATTTT. Its protein is CASGQSSGNTIYF.

The CDR3 region has the DNA TGTGCCAGCAGCTTAGCTCTCGCGGGGTACAATGAGCAGTTCTTC. Translating it yields CASSLALAGYNEQFF. V usage is TRBV7-9 and J usage is TRBJ2-1, with TRBD2 as a possible D gene (6 bases). The CDR3 extends over 15 amino acids. The V end was cut by 0 bases, the J end by 4 bases, with 10 bases between. Germline values: CDR1 SEHNR, CDR2 FQNEAQ (reference sequence).